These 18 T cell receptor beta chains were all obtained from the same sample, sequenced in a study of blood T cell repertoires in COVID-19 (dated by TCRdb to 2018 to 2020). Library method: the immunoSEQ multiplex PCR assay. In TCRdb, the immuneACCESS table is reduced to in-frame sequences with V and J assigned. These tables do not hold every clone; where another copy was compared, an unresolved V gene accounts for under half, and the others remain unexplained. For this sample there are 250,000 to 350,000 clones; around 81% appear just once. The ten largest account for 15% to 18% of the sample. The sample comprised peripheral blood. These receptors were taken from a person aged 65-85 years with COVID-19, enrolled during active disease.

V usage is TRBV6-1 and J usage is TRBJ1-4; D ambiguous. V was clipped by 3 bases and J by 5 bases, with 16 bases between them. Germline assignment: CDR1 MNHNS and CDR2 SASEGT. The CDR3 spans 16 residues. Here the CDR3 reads CASSDHLGDGNEKLFF. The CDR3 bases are TGTGCCAGCAGTGACCACCTAGGAGACGGAAATGAAAAACTGTTTTTT.

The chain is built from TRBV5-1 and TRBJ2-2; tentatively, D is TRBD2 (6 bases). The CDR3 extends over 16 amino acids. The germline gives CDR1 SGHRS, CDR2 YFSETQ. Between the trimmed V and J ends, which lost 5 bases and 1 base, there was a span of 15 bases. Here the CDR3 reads CASSLRDSGNTGELFF. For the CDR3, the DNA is TGCGCCAGCAGTTTACGGGACTCGGGGAACACCGGGGAGCTGTTTTTT.

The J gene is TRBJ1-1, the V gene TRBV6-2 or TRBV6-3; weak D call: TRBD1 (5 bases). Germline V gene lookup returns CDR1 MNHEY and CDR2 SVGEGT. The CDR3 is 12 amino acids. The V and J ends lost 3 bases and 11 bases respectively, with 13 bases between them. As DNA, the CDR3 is TGTGCCAGCAGTTATACACAGGTACCGGCTTTCTTT. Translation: CASSYTQVPAFF.

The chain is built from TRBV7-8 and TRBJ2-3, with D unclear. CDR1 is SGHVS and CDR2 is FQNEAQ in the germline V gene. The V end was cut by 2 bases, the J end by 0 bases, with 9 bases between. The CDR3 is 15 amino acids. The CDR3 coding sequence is TGTGCCAGCAGCTTAAGGAGCCTAAGCACAGATACGCAGTATTTT. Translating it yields CASSLRSLSTDTQYF.

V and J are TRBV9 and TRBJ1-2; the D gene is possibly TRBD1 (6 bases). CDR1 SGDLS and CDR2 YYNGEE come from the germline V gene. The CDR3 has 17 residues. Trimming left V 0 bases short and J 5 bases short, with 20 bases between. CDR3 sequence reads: CASSVGGGGASLYGYTF. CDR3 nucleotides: TGTGCCAGCAGCGTAGGAGGTGGGGGGGCCTCCCTTTATGGCTACACCTTC. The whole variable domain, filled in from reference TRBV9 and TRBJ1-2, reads DSGVTQTPKHLITATGQRVTLRCSPRSGDLSVYWYQQSLDQGLQFLIQYYNGEERAKGNILERFSAQQFPDLHSELNLSSLELGDSALYFCASSVGGGGASLYGYTFGSGTRLTVV.

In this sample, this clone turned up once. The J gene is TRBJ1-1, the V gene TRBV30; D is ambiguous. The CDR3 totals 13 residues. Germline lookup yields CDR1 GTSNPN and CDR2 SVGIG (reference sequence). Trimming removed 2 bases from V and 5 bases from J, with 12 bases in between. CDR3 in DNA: TGTGCCTGGAGTACGGAGCGGAGGACTGAAGCTTTCTTT. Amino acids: CAWSTERRTEAFF.

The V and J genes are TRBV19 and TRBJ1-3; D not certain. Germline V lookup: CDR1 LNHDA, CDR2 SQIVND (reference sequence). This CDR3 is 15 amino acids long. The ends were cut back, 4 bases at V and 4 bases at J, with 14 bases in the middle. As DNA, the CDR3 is TGTGCCAGTAGTAAAGACTCGGGGTTCGGAAACACCATATATTTT. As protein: CASSKDSGFGNTIYF. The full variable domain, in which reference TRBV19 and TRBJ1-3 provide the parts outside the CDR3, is DGGITQSPKYLFRKEGQNVTLSCEQNLNHDAMYWYRQDPGQGLRLIYYSQIVNDFQKGDIAEGYSVSREKKESFPLTVTSAQKNPTAFYLCASSKDSGFGNTIYFGEGSWLTVV.

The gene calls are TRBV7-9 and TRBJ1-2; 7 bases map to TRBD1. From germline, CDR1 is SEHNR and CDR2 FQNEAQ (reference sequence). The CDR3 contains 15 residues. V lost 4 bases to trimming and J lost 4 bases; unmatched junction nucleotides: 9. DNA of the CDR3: TGTGCCAGCAGCTCATCAGGGGGGTCGAGCTATGGCTACACCTTC. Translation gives CASSSSGGSSYGYTF. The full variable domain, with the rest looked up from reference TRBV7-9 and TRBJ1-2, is DTGVSQNPRHKITKRGQNVTFRCDPISEHNRLYWYRQTLGQGPEFLTYFQNEAQLEKSRLLSDRFSAERPKGSFSTLEIQRTEQGDSAMYLCASSSSGGSSYGYTFGSGTRLTVV.

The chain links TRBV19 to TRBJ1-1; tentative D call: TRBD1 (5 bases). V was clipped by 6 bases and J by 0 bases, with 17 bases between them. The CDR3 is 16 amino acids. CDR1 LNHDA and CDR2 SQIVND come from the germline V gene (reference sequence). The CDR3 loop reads CASRSTGDGVNTEAFF. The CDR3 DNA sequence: TGTGCCAGTAGATCAACGGGGGATGGGGTGAACACTGAAGCTTTCTTT.

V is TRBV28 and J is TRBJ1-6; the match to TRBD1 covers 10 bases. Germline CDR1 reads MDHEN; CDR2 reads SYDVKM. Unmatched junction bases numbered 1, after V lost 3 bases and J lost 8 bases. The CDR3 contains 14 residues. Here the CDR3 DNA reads TGTGCCAGCAGTTTGGGGACAGGGGATTCACCCCTCCACTTT. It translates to CASSLGTGDSPLHF.

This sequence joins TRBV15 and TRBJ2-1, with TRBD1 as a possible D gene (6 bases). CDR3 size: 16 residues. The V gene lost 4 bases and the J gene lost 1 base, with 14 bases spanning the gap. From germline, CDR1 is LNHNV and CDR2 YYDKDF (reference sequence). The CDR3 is CATSTTTTGSYNEQFF. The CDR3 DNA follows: TGTGCCACCAGCACAACCACAACAGGGTCCTACAATGAGCAGTTCTTC.

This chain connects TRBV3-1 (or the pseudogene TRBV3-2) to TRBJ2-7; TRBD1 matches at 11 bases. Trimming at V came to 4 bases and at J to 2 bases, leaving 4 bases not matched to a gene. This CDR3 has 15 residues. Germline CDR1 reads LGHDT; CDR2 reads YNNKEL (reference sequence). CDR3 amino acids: CASSRGQGAPYEQYF. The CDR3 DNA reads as TGTGCCAGCAGCCGAGGACAGGGGGCCCCCTACGAGCAGTACTTC.

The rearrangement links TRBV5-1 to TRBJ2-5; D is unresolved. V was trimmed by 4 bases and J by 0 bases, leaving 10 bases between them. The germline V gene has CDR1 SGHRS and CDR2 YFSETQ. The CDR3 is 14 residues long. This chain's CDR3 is CASSPGLDQETQYF. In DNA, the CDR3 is TGCGCCAGCAGCCCGGGTTTGGACCAAGAGACCCAGTACTTC.

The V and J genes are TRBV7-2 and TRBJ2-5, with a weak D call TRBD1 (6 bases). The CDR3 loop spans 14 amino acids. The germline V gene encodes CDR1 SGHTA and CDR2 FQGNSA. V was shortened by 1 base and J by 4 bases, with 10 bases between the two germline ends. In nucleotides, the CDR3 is TGTGCCAGCAGCTTAGACAGGGTAGGAGAGACCCAGTACTTC. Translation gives CASSLDRVGETQYF.

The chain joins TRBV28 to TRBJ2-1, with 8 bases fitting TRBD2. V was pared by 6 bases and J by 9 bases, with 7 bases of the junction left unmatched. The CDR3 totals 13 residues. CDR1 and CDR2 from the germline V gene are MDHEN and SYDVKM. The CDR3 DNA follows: TGTGCCAGCAGGCCCGGGGGGGCGGGTGAGCAGTTCTTC. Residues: CASRPGGAGEQFF.

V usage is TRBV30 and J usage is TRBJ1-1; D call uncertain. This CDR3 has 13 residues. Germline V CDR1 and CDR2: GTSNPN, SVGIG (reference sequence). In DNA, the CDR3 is TGTTCTTCCAGCGTAACCTGGAACACTGAAGCTTTCTTT. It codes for CSSSVTWNTEAFF.

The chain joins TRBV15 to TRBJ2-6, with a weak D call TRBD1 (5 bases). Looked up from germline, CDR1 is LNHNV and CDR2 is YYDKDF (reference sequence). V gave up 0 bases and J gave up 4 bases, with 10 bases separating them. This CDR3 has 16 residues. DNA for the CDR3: TGTGCCACCAGCAGAGAATCAGGGCCCGGGGCCAACGTCCTGACTTTC. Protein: CATSRESGPGANVLTF.

In DNA, the CDR3 is TGTGCCAGCAGCTCCCTACAGGGGTCCCTAGCCAAAAACATTCAGTACTTC. The encoded protein is CASSSLQGSLAKNIQYF. The V and J genes are TRBV11-2 and TRBJ2-4; 7 nucleotides align to TRBD1. CDR3 size: 17 residues. Germline V gene data show CDR1 as SGHAT and CDR2 as FQNNGV. Trimming took 4 bases from V and 0 from J; bases not matched to a gene: 9.